These 25 T cell receptor beta chains originate from one sample sequenced in a study of Ad26.COV2.S vaccination and SARS-CoV-2 variants. Method: immunoSEQ multiplex PCR; TCRdb's copy keeps in-frame clones and lacks some. The sample consists of hundreds of thousands of clones, around 87% of them appearing once. Stated treatment: about 20 received Ad26.COV2.S at low or high dose, single or two shots; 5 received placebo; per-sample allocation not given. On day 63 after the first injection, vaccine and placebo recipients gave samples. The material sequenced was peripheral blood, taken in a trial of Ad26.COV2.S vaccine versus placebo. The receptors here all came from a person between 18 and 65 years old who received the Ad26.COV2.S COVID-19 vaccine or a placebo.

Only one count was recorded for this clone. The chain joins TRBV6-5 to TRBJ2-7, with TRBD2 matching over 8 bases. Germline CDR1 reads MNHEY; CDR2 reads SVGAGI. This CDR3 region has 14 residues. V shed 8 bases and J 3 bases; nucleotides not matched to a gene: 9. CDR3: CASEGPAGVYEQYF. The CDR3 coding sequence is TGTGCCAGCGAGGGGCCAGCGGGGGTCTACGAGCAGTACTTC.

This clone turned up a few times. At one end, the junction sequence differs from germline, possibly due to a read error. The rearrangement links TRBV19 to TRBJ1-1; 7 positions match TRBD1. The CDR3 consists of 13 residues. Germline V CDR1 and CDR2: LNHDA, SQIVND (reference sequence). In DNA, the CDR3 is TGTGCCAGTATTATAGGGGGCGGCACTGAAGCTTTCTTT. Its translation is CASIIGGGTEAFF.

CDR3 sequence: CASSPPRETQYF. In nucleotides, the CDR3 is TGTGCCAGCAGCCCCCCGAGGGAGACCCAGTACTTC. The genes are TRBV11-1 and TRBJ2-5; D is uncertain. With 5 bases removed from V and 5 bases from J, the gap between germline ends came to 9 bases. The CDR3 has 12 amino acids. Germline-derived CDR1 and CDR2 are SGHAT and FQDESV (reference sequence).

This chain uses TRBV5-1 with TRBJ2-2, with D hard to call. The CDR3 covers 16 residues. Trimming stripped 3 bases from V and 2 bases from J, with 14 bases between. CDR1 is SGHRS and CDR2 is YFSETQ in the germline V gene. The DNA of the CDR3 is TGCGCCAGCAGCTCCCGCCGGGCGAGAAACACCGGGGAGCTGTTTTTT. It is translated as CASSSRRARNTGELFF.

The chain links TRBV4-3 to TRBJ2-7, with a tentative D call TRBD2 (6 bases). Deletions cut 2 bases from V and 3 bases from J, with 17 bases between. This CDR3 region has 16 residues. Per germline, CDR1 LGHNA and CDR2 YSLEER. CDR3 residues: CASSQSPRGFSYEQYF. The CDR3 nucleotides are TGCGCCAGCAGCCAATCACCCCGGGGGTTTAGCTACGAGCAGTACTTC.

This clone came up once. CDR3 DNA sequence: TGCAGCGTTGTGGGACAGATGAACACTGAAGCTTTCTTT. This encodes CSVVGQMNTEAFF. V usage is TRBV29-1 and J usage is TRBJ1-1; 7 bases fit TRBD1. CDR1 SQVTM and CDR2 ANQGSEA come from the germline V gene. V lost 4 bases and J lost 0; bases outside the gene matches: 2. The CDR3 length is 13 residues. Supplemented by reference TRBV29-1 and TRBJ1-1, the full variable domain reads SAVISQKPSRDICQRGTSLTIQCQVDSQVTMMFWYRQQPGQSLTLIATANQGSEATYESGFVIDKFPISRPNLTFSTLTVSNMSPEDSSIYLCSVVGQMNTEAFFGQGTRLTVV.

The chain combines TRBV19 with TRBJ1-1; 10 nucleotides align to TRBD1. The CDR3 covers 15 residues. After removal of 4 bases from V and 1 base from J, the junction contained 3 bases not matched to a gene. The germline CDR1 and CDR2 sequences are LNHDA and SQIVND (reference sequence). This CDR3 is CASSTGTGENTEAFF. In nucleotides, the CDR3 is TGTGCCAGTAGTACCGGGACAGGGGAGAACACTGAAGCTTTCTTT.

This rearrangement joins TRBV29-1 to TRBJ1-1; 11 positions match TRBD1. V was clipped by 3 bases and J by 3 bases; unmatched bases: 6. This CDR3 is 15 amino acids long. The V gene's germline CDR1 is SQVTM and CDR2 ANQGSEA. DNA for the CDR3: TGCAGCGTTGACCCCGGACAGGGGGCCCACACTGAAGCTTTCTTT. Translating gives CSVDPGQGAHTEAFF.

This clone was counted between two and nine times. CDR3 nucleotides: TGTGCCAGCAGCTTCGAAGGGGGTTATAGCAATCAGCCCCAGCATTTT. Its translation: CASSFEGGYSNQPQHF. The chain recombines TRBV5-8 with TRBJ1-5; the D gene is possibly TRBD1 (6 bases). Trimming shortened V by 2 bases and J by 0 bases, and 12 bases separated the two germline ends. The CDR3 is 16 amino acids. Germline lookup yields CDR1 SGHTS and CDR2 YDEGEE.

The chain joins TRBV4-2 to TRBJ2-6, with 10 bases matching TRBD1. The V segment lost 4 bases and the J segment 2 bases; nucleotides outside the gene matches: 5. Germline lookup yields CDR1 LGHNA and CDR2 YNFKEQ. The CDR3 runs 17 residues. CDR3 DNA sequence: TGTGCCAGCAGCCCGGGACAGGGGTTAACTGGGGCCAACGTCCTGACTTTC. Amino acids: CASSPGQGLTGANVLTF.

V and J are TRBV10-3 and TRBJ1-6; 8 nucleotides match TRBD1. V was clipped by 4 bases and J by 7 bases; unmatched bases: 0. The CDR3 contains 13 residues. Germline CDR1 reads ENHRY; CDR2 reads SYGVKD. Written as DNA, the CDR3 is TGTGCCATCAGTGGGGACAGGAATTCACCCCTCCACTTT. It encodes CAISGDRNSPLHF.

This clone came up a few times. V is TRBV30 and J is TRBJ1-1; 7 bases map to TRBD1. The V and J ends lost 1 base and 1 base, in that order; junction bases with no gene match: 0. Germline V gives CDR1 GTSNPN, CDR2 SVGIG (reference sequence). The CDR3 spans 13 residues. CDR3 sequence reads: CAWSGDRNTEAFF. The CDR3 DNA reads TGTGCCTGGAGTGGGGACAGGAACACTGAAGCTTTCTTT.

The chain joins TRBV7-2 to TRBJ2-3; 8 bases line up with TRBD1. Germline V gene data show CDR1 as SGHTA and CDR2 as FQGNSA. This CDR3 has 13 residues. J gave up 10 bases and V 1 base, and 4 bases lay outside the gene matches. The CDR3 nucleotides are TGTGCCAGCAGCTTAGTGACAGGGGATGCGCAGTATTTT. This gives the protein CASSLVTGDAQYF.

This clone was counted ten times or more. The chain carries TRBV7-9 and TRBJ1-3; TRBD1 might be the D (6 bases). The CDR3 extends over 17 amino acids. With 1 base removed from V and 0 bases from J, the gap between germline ends came to 13 bases. Germline CDR1 and CDR2: SEHNR and FQNEAQ (reference sequence). The DNA for the CDR3 is TGTGCCAGCAGCTTAGTGGGGGCCGCGAGCTCTGGAAACACCATATATTTT. It yields the protein CASSLVGAASSGNTIYF.

V gene TRBV19 combines with J gene TRBJ1-4; D is perhaps TRBD1 (5 bases). Germline V gives CDR1 LNHDA, CDR2 SQIVND (reference sequence). Trimming shortened V by 6 bases and J by 6 bases, and 20 bases separated the two germline ends. The CDR3 has 16 residues. The CDR3 nucleotides read TGTGCCAGTAGCCGGGGCACGGGGTACGGTGATGAAAAACTGTTTTTT. It specifies CASSRGTGYGDEKLFF.

The gene calls are TRBV11-3 and TRBJ1-2; D not resolved. V gave up 3 bases and J gave up 6 bases, with 11 bases separating them. CDR1 is SGHNT and CDR2 is YENEEA in the germline V gene. The CDR3 consists of 13 residues. CDR3 sequence reads: CASSFGNRDGYTF. CDR3 sequence (DNA): TGTGCCAGCAGCTTCGGTAACCGAGATGGCTACACCTTC.

The gene calls are TRBV18 and TRBJ1-1; 10 bases are a match to TRBD1. This CDR3 has 14 residues. Germline assignment: CDR1 KGHSH and CDR2 LQKENI. Trimming took 3 bases from V and 6 from J; bases not matched to a gene: 4. Written as DNA, the CDR3 is TGTGCCAGCTCACCGAGGACAGGGGGTTCTGAAGCTTTCTTT. It encodes CASSPRTGGSEAFF.

This clone was detected only once. The chain carries TRBV9 and TRBJ1-4; weak D call: TRBD1 (6 bases). CDR1 and CDR2 from the germline V gene are SGDLS and YYNGEE. V gave up 0 bases and J gave up 3 bases, with 15 bases separating them. The CDR3 consists of 17 residues. The CDR3 loop reads CASSVDGTLLPNEKLFF. DNA for the CDR3: TGTGCCAGCAGCGTAGACGGGACATTGTTGCCTAATGAAAAACTGTTTTTT.

The chain couples TRBV11-3 to TRBJ2-5, with D uncertain. Germline V gene data show CDR1 as SGHNT and CDR2 as YENEEA. V lost 3 bases, J lost 5 bases, and 7 bases lay in between. The CDR3 length is 12 residues. The CDR3 DNA follows: TGTGCCAGCAGCTTGGGCAGCGAGACCCAGTACTTC. This codes for CASSLGSETQYF. Using reference TRBV11-3 and TRBJ2-5 for the parts outside the CDR3, the full variable domain is EAGVVQSPRYKIIEKKQPVAFWCNPISGHNTLYWYLQNLGQGPELLIRYENEEAVDDSQLPKDRFSAERLKGVDSTLKIQPAELGDSAVYLCASSLGSETQYFGPGTRLLVL.

The chain uses TRBV12-3 or TRBV12-4 and TRBJ1-1; possibly TRBD1 for D (5 bases). The germline V and J ends were trimmed by 7 bases and 1 base, with 10 bases remaining between them. The CDR3 covers 13 residues. CDR3 residues: CASNIRENTEAFF. The DNA of the CDR3 is TGTGCCAGCAACATCAGGGAGAACACTGAAGCTTTCTTT.

The chain couples TRBV5-1 to TRBJ2-2; 12 bases are shared with TRBD1. V lost 2 bases and J lost 6; bases outside the gene matches: 8. The CDR3 contains 17 residues. Germline CDR1 and CDR2: SGHRS and YFSETQ. The CDR3 DNA is TGCGCCAGCAGCTTACCTCCGGGACAGGGGGCTGCCGGGGAGCTGTTTTTT. It specifies CASSLPPGQGAAGELFF.

J is TRBJ2-7 and V is TRBV5-4; tentatively, D is TRBD2 (7 bases). V dropped 1 base and J dropped 4 bases, with 12 bases sitting between them. Germline lookup yields CDR1 SGHNT and CDR2 YYREEE (reference sequence). The CDR3 covers 14 residues. CDR3 in amino acids: CASSLKGGGYEQYF. The CDR3 coding sequence is TGTGCCAGCAGCTTGAAGGGGGGGGGATACGAGCAGTACTTC.

The chain recombines TRBV6-5 with TRBJ2-5; TRBD1 matches 7 bases. The CDR3 covers 16 residues. V gave up 4 bases and J gave up 3 bases; unmatched junction bases: 11. Germline-derived CDR1 and CDR2 are MNHEY and SVGAGI. The CDR3 is CASSFTGAVGEETQYF. In nucleotides, the CDR3 is TGTGCCAGCAGTTTCACAGGGGCCGTGGGTGAAGAGACCCAGTACTTC.

V usage is TRBV11-3 and J usage is TRBJ2-7, with 7 positions matching TRBD1. Germline V gene data show CDR1 as SGHNT and CDR2 as YENEEA. V lost 3 bases, J lost 6 bases, and 5 bases stayed unmatched. This CDR3 contains 13 residues. The CDR3, as DNA: TGTGCCAGCAGCTTGGTGACAGGGCGCGAGCAGTACTTC. Translated: CASSLVTGREQYF.

V gene TRBV9 combines with J gene TRBJ1-1; TRBD1 matches 9 bases. Germline trimming cut 4 bases from V and 1 base from J; bases unmatched to any gene: 5. From germline, CDR1 is SGDLS and CDR2 YYNGEE. The CDR3 loop spans 15 amino acids. CDR3 DNA sequence: TGTGCCAGCAGCATTGGGACAGGGCCGAACACTGAAGCTTTCTTT. It is translated as CASSIGTGPNTEAFF.